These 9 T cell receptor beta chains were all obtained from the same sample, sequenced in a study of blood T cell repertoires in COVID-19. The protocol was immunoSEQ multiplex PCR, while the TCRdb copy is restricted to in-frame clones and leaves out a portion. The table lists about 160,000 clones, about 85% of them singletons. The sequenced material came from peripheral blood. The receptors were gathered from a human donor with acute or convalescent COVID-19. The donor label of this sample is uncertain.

The CDR3 nucleotides read TGTGCCTGGAACAGGGGGCAGAGAGCGAACACTGAAGCTTTCTTT. The encoded protein is CAWNRGQRANTEAFF. The chain joins TRBV30 to TRBJ1-1, with 9 bases identical to TRBD1. Germline V CDR1 and CDR2: GTSNPN, SVGIG (reference sequence). The CDR3 has 15 amino acids. Germline trimming cut 4 bases from V and 1 base from J; bases unmatched to any gene: 7.

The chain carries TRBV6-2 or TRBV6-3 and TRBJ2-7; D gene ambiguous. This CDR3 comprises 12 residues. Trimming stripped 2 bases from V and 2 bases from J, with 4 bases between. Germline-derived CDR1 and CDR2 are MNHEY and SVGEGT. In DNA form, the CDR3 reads TGTGCCAGCAGTTACCCAACCTACGAGCAGTACTTC. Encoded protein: CASSYPTYEQYF.

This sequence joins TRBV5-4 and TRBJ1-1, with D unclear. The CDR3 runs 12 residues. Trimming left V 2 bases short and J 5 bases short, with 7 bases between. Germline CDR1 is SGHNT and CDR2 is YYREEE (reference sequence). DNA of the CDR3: TGTGCCAGCAGCTTACCACGGACTGAAGCTTTCTTT. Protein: CASSLPRTEAFF.

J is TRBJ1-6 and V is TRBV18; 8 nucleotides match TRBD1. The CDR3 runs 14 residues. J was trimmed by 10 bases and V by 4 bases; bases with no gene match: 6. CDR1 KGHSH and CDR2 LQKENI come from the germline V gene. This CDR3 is CASSLDRARSPLHF. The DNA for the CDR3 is TGTGCCAGCTCACTGGACAGGGCGAGATCACCCCTCCACTTT.

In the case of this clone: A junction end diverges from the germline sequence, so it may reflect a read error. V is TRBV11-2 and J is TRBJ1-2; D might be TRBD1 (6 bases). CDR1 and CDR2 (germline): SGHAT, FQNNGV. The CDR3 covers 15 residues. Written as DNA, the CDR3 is TGTGCCAGTAGCTTAGAAGGACAGCCGAGAGGTGGCTACACCTTC. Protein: CASSLEGQPRGGYTF.

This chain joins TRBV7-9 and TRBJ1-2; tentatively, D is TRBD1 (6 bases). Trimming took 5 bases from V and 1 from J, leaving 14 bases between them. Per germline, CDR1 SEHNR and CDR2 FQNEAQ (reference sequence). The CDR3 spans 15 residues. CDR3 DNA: TGTGCCAGCAGCCTGACAAGGGGGGGTAACTATGGCTACACCTTC. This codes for CASSLTRGGNYGYTF.

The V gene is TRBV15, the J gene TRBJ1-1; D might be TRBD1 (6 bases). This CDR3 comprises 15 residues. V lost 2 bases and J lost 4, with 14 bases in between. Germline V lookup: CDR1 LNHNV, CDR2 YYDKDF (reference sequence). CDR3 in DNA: TGTGCCACCAGCAGAAAAAGGGGGGGCGGCACTGAAGCTTTCTTT. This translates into CATSRKRGGGTEAFF.

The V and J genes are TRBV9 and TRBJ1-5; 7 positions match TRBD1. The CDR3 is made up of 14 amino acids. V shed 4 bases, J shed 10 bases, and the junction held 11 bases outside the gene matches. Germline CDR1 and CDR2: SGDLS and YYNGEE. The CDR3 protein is CASSKGQSVSPQHF. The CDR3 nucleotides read TGTGCCAGCAGCAAGGGACAGTCCGTCTCACCCCAGCATTTT.

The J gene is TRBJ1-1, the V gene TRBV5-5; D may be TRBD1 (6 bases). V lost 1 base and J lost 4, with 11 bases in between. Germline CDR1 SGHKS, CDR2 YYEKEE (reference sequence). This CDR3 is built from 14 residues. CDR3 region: CASSLSTGTTEAFF. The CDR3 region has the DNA TGTGCCAGCAGCTTGTCGACAGGTACCACTGAAGCTTTCTTT. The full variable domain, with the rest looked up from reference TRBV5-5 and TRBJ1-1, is DAGVTQSPTHLIKTRGQQVTLRCSPISGHKSVSWYQQVLGQGPQFIFQYYEKEERGRGNFPDRFSARQFPNYSSELNVNALLLGDSALYLCASSLSTGTTEAFFGQGTRLTVV.